At least ten counts were recorded for the clone carrying this T cell receptor (beta chain). Its antigen is not known. A universal primer site and UMIs were added as TCR cDNA was made by 5'RACE template switching. Each CDR3 protein is one row after TCRdb ran MiXCR on the 5' RACE reads. The sample carries about 240,000 distinct CDR3 sequences, around 3.5% recorded once. This record belongs to a study of T cells after yellow fever vaccination. Findings and caveats of the study: Subsequent booster samples again held most clones from primary vaccination (96% CD4, about 86% CD8).

The V end lost 5 bases, the J end lost 0 bases, and 8 bases lay between the germline ends. This CDR3 contains 14 residues. The germline V gene has CDR1 SGHKS and CDR2 YYEKEE (reference sequence). Sample: PBMCs, taken 15 days after the yellow fever booster vaccination. The source is a man between 18 and 35 years old who received the YFV17D yellow fever vaccine. The chain recombines TRBV5-5 with TRBJ1-4; D unresolved. CDR3 protein: CASRPGPTNEKLFF. The CDR3 nucleotides read TGTGCCAGCAGACCAGGTCCAACTAATGAAAAACTGTTTTTT.